The clone carrying this TCR beta chain was picked up a small number of times. Its antigen is still unknown. MiXCR, applied by TCRdb to the 5' RACE reads, yields one record per CDR3 protein. This table has about 360,000 distinct CDR3 sequences, 14% appearing once. The sample belongs to a study of T-cell memory formation after mild COVID-19. Findings and caveats of the study: There were some responding clones in pre-infection memory, which suggested that cross-reactive memory had joined.

The sample comprised PBMCs or a T cell subset sorted from them (not recorded which). The sequence was obtained from a man aged 18 to 30 who had mild COVID-19 (a few samples of this study predate the infection). Cell type and time point are not known.

The CDR3: CASSSRGTGGNNEQFF. The CDR3 DNA reads TGTGCCAGCAGCTCGAGAGGGACAGGGGGCAACAATGAGCAGTTCTTC. The chain links TRBV7-6 to TRBJ2-1; 12 bases map to TRBD1. With 4 bases clipped from V and 5 bases from J, the junction kept 6 bases outside the gene matches. CDR3 size: 16 residues. CDR1 and CDR2 from the germline V gene are SGHVS and FNYEAQ.